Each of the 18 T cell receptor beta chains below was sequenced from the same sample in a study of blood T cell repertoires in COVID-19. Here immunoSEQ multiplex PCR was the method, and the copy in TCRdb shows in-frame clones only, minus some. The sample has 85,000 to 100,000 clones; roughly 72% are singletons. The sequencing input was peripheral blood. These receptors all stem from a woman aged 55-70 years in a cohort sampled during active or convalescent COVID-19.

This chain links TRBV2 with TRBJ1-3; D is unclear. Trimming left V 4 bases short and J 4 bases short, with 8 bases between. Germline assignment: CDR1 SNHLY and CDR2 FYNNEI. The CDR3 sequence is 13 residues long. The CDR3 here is CASSVRYGNTIYF. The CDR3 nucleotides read TGTGCCAGCAGTGTTCGGTACGGAAACACCATATATTTT.

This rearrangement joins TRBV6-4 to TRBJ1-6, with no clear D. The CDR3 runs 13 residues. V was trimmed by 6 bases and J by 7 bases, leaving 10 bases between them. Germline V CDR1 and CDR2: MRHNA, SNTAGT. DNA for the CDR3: TGTGCCAGCAGCCAGACTATCAATTCACCCCTCCACTTT. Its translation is CASSQTINSPLHF.

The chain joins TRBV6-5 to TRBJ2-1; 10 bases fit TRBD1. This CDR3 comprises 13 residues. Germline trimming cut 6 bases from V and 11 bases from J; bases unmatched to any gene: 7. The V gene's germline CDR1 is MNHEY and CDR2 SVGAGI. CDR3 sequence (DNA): TGTGCCAGCAGCCTGGACAGGGGGGACAAGCAGTTCTTC. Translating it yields CASSLDRGDKQFF.

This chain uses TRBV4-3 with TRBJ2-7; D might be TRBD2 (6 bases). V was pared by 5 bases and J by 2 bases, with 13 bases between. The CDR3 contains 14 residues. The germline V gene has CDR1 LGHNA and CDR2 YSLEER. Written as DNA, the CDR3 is TGCGCCAGCAGCTTAGCGGTTAATGCCTACGAGCAGTACTTC. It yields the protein CASSLAVNAYEQYF.

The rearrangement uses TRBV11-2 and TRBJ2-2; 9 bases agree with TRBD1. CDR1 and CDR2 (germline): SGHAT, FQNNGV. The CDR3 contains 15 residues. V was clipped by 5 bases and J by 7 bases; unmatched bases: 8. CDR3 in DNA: TGTGCCAGCAGCCTTGGACAGGGGTGGGTCGGGGAGCTGTTTTTT. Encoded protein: CASSLGQGWVGELFF. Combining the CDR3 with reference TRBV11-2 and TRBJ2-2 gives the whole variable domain EAGVAQSPRYKIIEKRQSVAFWCNPISGHATLYWYQQILGQGPKLLIQFQNNGVVDDSQLPKDRFSAERLKGVDSTLKIQPAKLEDSAVYLCASSLGQGWVGELFFGEGSRLTVL.

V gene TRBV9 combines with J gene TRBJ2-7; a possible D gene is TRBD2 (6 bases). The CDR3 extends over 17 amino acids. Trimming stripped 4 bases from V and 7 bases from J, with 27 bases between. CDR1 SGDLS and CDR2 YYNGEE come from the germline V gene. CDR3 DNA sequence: TGTGCCAGCAGCCTCTCCGCCGGGAACCATATCGGAGGGGAGCAGTACTTC. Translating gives CASSLSAGNHIGGEQYF.

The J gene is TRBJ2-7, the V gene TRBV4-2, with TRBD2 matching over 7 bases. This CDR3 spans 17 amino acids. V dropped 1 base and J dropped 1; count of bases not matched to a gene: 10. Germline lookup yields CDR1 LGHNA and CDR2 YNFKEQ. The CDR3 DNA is TGTGCCAGCAGCCAAGTATCTGGCGGGGGACCATCCTACGAGCAGTACTTC. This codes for CASSQVSGGGPSYEQYF.

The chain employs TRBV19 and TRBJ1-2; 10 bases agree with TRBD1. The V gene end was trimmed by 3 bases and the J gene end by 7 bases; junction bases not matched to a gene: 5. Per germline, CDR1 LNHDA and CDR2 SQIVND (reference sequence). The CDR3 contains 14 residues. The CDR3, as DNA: TGTGCCAGTAGTATTTTGACAGGGGGCGGTGGCTACACCTTC. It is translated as CASSILTGGGGYTF.

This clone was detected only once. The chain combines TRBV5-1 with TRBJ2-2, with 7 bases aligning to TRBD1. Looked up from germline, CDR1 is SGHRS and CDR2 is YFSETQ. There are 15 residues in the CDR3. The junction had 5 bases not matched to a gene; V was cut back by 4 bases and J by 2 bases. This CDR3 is CASSPGTANTGELFF. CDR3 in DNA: TGCGCCAGCAGCCCTGGGACAGCTAACACCGGGGAGCTGTTTTTT.

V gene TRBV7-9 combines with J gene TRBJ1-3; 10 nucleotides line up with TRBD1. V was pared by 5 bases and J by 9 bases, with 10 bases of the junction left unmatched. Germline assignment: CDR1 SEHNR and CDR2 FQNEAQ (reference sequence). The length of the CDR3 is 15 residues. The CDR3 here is CASSTGQGPWGTIYF. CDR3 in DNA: TGTGCCAGCAGCACGGGACAGGGGCCGTGGGGCACCATATATTTT.

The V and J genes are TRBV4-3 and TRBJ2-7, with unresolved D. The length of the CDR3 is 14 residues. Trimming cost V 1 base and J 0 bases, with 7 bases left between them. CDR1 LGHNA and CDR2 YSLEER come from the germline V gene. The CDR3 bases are TGCGCCAGCAGCCAAGGGTGGAGCTCCTACGAGCAGTACTTC. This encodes CASSQGWSSYEQYF.

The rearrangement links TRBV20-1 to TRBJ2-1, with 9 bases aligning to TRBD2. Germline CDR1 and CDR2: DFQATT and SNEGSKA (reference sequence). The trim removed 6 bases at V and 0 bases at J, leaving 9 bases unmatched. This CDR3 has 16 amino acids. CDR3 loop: CSASLRGGGSYNEQFF. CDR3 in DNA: TGCAGTGCCAGTCTGCGGGGGGGAGGCTCCTACAATGAGCAGTTCTTC.

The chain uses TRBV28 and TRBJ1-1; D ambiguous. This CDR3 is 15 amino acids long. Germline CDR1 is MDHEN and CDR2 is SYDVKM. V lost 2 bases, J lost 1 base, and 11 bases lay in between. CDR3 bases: TGTGCCAGCAGTTTAATGGGCATTCCGAACACTGAAGCTTTCTTT. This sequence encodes CASSLMGIPNTEAFF.

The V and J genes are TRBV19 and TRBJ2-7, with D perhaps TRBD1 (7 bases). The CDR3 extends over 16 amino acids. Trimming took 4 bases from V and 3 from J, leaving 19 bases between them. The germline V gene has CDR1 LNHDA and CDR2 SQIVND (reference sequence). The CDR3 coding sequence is TGTGCCAGTAGTACTCCTGGCGCAGGGGGGAGCTACGAGCAGTACTTC. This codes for CASSTPGAGGSYEQYF.

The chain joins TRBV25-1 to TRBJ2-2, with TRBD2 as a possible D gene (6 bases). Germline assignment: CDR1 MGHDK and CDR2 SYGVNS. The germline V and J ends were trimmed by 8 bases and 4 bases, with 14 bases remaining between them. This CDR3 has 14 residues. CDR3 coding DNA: TGTGCCAGCCGTCCGGGACTCGCCACCGGGGAGCTGTTTTTT. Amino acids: CASRPGLATGELFF. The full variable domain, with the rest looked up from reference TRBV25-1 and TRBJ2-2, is EADIYQTPRYLVIGTGKKITLECSQTMGHDKMYWYQQDPGMELHLIHYSYGVNSTEKGDLSSESTVSRIRTEHFPLTLESARPSHTSQYLCASRPGLATGELFFGEGSRLTVL.

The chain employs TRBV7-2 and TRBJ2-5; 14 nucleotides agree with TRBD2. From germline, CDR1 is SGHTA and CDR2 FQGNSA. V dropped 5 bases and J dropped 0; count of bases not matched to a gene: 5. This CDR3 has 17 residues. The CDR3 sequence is CASSVLTSGGDQETQYF. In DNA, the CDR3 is TGTGCCAGCAGCGTCCTGACTAGCGGGGGGGACCAAGAGACCCAGTACTTC.

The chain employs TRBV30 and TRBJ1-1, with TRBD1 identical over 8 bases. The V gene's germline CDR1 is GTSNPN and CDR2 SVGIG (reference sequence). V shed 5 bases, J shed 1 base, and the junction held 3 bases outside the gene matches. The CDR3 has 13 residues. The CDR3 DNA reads TGTGCCTGGGAGGGGACAGGGAACACTGAAGCTTTCTTT. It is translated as CAWEGTGNTEAFF.

This CDR3 reads CASSFGGDREPNEQFF. CDR3 sequence (DNA): TGTGCCAGCAGTTTTGGAGGGGACAGAGAACCCAATGAGCAGTTCTTC. This chain connects TRBV6-5 to TRBJ2-1; tentative D call: TRBD1 (7 bases). The CDR3 sequence is 16 residues long. Germline CDR1 reads MNHEY; CDR2 reads SVGAGI. Trimming stripped 4 bases from V and 6 bases from J, with 19 bases between.